Included here is one T cell receptor beta chain sequence, with context. What it binds is unknown. Amplification used 60 Vbeta primers and 13 Jbeta primers. Sequencing used immunoSEQ multiplex PCR; TCRdb keeps in-frame clones, though not all of them. The data hold about 80,000 clones, with approximately 66% observed a single time. This sample stems from a study of cytomegalovirus exposure and HLA in healthy donors. Germline V gives CDR1 SQVTM, CDR2 ANQGSEA. V shed 7 bases, J shed 3 bases, and the junction held 7 bases outside the gene matches. This CDR3 region has 13 residues. Whole-study results and caveats: Several top significant clusters appeared, in a later analysis, to be linked to common viral pathogens. The likely origin of a cluster of highly shared sequence variants was a sequencing artifact.

The sequence was collected from a male donor in good health and CMV-seropositive. Sequences were obtained from PBMCs. The chain links TRBV29-1 to TRBJ1-1; 8 bases map to TRBD1. The CDR3 region has the DNA TGCAGCGGCCAGGGGGCCTGGGACACTGAAGCTTTCTTT. This codes for CSGQGAWDTEAFF.